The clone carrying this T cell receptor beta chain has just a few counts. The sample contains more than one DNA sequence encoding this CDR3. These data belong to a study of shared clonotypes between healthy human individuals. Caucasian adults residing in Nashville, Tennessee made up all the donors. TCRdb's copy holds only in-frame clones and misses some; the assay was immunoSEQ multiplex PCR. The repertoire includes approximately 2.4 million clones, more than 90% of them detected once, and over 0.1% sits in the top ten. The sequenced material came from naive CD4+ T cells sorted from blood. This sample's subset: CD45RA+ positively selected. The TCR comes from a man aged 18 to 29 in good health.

The DNA for the CDR3 is TGTGCCAGGGGACAGGGTAATTCACCCCTCCACTTT. This encodes CARGQGNSPLHF. This chain connects TRBV30 to TRBJ1-6, with 9 bases aligning to TRBD1. The CDR3 sequence is 12 residues long. Looked up from germline, CDR1 is GTSNPN and CDR2 is SVGIG (reference sequence). After removal of 8 bases from V and 6 bases from J, the junction contained 2 bases not matched to a gene.